Sequencing of this TCR beta chain was carried out in a study of T cell responses to AZD1222 COVID-19 vaccine (TCRdb year 2021). Regarding the research as a whole: AZD1222 recipients with second doses at about 4 weeks or about 12 weeks were pooled, because spike-specific TCR depth and breadth did not differ between schedules. A total of more than 230 trial participants underwent TCR sequencing, of whom around 200 received two doses of AZD1222 and 26 received two doses of the MenACWY control vaccine. Trial participants were enrolled by age into subgroups of 18-55, 56-69 and 70-plus years, and around 150, 29 and 61 TCR-sequenced participants, respectively, were included in these subgroups.

Beyond this particular receptor, the publication reports: Nearly half of unique spike-specific TCRs reportedly recognized epitopes outside regions mutated in the B.1.351 and B.1.1.7 variants. Only a handful of AZD1222 recipients were SARS-CoV-2 seropositive at baseline, limiting conclusions about previously exposed vaccinees. After two AZD1222 doses, spike-specific TCR breadth and depth were significantly higher than at day 0 and than in MenACWY recipients. Participants were mostly white British and included more females than males, and it was suggested by the authors that clonal diversity may have been underestimated. Because no day 14 peak-response samples were available, the repertoires could be characterized only after the peak T cell response. In the small 56-69-year group, the increase in depth fell short of significance, most likely because of low power. Vaccine-associated CD4 TCRs spanned the whole spike protein, with dominant responses in regions 160-218 and 743-854.

Via the germline V gene (reference sequence), CDR1 is LGHDT and CDR2 YNNKEL. From cysteine to phenylalanine, the CDR3 is 14 amino acids long. The read is trimmed to its CDR3 DNA, 42 bases read in frame from base 1. V is reduced by 4 bases and J by 2 bases, leaving a spacing of 12 bases between them. This specimen's time point label, interpreted: baseline before first vaccination. Vaccinee samples came from UK trials COV001 and COV002, including a single-blind randomized controlled phase 2/3 trial of AZD1222 (ChAdOx1 nCoV-19) in healthy adults. Trial participant PBMC samples were collected at day 0 and day 28 after the second dose for TCRbeta chain sequencing. The CDR3 regions of human TCRbeta chains were subjected to immunosequencing. Concerning the study's data processing: TCRs in the repertoires were matched against a reference library of SARS-CoV-2-specific TCRs that had been generated with the MIRA antigen-specificity platform. Breadth was defined as the fraction of unique TCRs that were SARS-CoV-2-associated. Depth was defined as the fraction of total T cells that were SARS-CoV-2-associated. Using the MIRA data, each spike-specific TCR was assigned both to the spike region to which the TCR was reactive and to a CD4 or CD8 class. Log10-transformed breadth and depth values were compared by one-way ANOVA with Sidak's multiple comparisons tests. TCRdb took this table from immuneACCESS and kept in-frame rearrangements with V and J called. Such tables lack part of the clones; where checked against another copy, unresolved V genes explain under half of the gap, and the rest is unexplained. That table gives V, J and clone size, and the DNA gave D and trimming. The sample profile shows 150,000 or so clones; approximately 90% of them were found once. The leading ten clones occupy approximately 1.8% of the sample.

Note on this clone: Its antigen is unknown. No qualities accompany the bases; no much larger clone lies one base away.

The clonotype originates from an adult in good health. Sequencing used peripheral blood, obtained on day 0 of AZD1222 vaccination. Here the chain combines TRBV3-1 (or the pseudogene TRBV3-2) and TRBJ2-7; there is no confident call for the D gene. CDR3 loop: CASSRPESTYEQYF. The DNA is as follows: TGTGCCAGCAGCCGTCCAGAATCAACCTACGAGCAGTACTTC.